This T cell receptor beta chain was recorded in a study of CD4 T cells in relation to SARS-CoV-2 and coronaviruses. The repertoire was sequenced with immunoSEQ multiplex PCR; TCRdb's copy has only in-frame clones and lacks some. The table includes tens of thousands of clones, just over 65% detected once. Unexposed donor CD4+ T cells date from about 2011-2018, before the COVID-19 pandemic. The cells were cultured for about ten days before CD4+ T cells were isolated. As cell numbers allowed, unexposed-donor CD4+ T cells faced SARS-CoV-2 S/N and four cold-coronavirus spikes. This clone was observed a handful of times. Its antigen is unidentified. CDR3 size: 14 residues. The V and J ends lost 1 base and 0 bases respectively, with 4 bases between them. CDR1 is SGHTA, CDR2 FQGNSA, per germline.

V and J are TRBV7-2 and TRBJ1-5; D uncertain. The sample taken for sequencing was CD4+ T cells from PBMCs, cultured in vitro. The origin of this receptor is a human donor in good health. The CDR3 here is CASSLGHSNQPQHF. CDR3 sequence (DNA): TGTGCCAGCAGCTTAGGACATAGCAATCAGCCCCAGCATTTT.